Given below is one T cell receptor beta chain in context. The data are from a study of OX40 agonist ivuxolimab in advanced cancers. The overall study: Every 2 weeks, ivuxolimab was infused into the patients intravenously at between 0.01 and 10 mg/kg. Earlier anti-PD-1, anti-PD-L1 or anti-CTLA-4 therapy was permitted; 30% to 45% had received some. Hepatocellular carcinoma, melanoma, renal cell or head and neck cancer affected the dose-escalation patients.

Sequencing used immunoSEQ multiplex PCR; TCRdb keeps in-frame clones, though not all of them. Of 90,000 to 95,000 clones listed, over 75% are singletons. The V gene end was trimmed by 6 bases and the J gene end by 3 bases; junction bases not matched to a gene: 8. The CDR3 has 14 amino acids. CDR1 and CDR2 from the germline V gene are LNHDA and SQIVND (reference sequence). Blood samples were obtained at baseline, cycle 4 day 1, and cycle 7 day 1. This specimen was CD4+ or CD8+ T cells sorted from blood, taken in a trial of the OX40 agonist ivuxolimab. The V and J genes are TRBV19 and TRBJ2-7, with TRBD2 identical over 7 bases. This receptor was obtained from an adult with an advanced solid tumor such as melanoma, head and neck, liver or kidney cancer. CDR3 sequence (DNA): TGTGCCAGTAGAAGGGCGGGAGAGGACTACGAGCAGTACTTC. Protein sequence: CASRRAGEDYEQYF.